The sequence of this T cell receptor beta chain was determined in a study of vaccination and CD4 T cells after COVID-19. Regarding time point: late sampling 161 to 241 days after vaccination in three convalescent patients. Noted treatment: roughly ten-day PBMC culture with coronavirus spike peptide pools or control peptides (ViraFEST assay). With the Oncomine TCR Beta short-read assay, DNA from cultured CD4+ T cells was sequenced. Via MiXCR, TCRdb re-called the PCR reads, giving one row per CDR3 protein. This sample carries about 24,000 distinct CDR3 sequences, around 42% of them seen once, and the ten largest clones take around 4.4%. This CDR3 has 15 residues. V was cut by 5 bases and J by 2 bases, with 14 bases left in between. Germline CDR1 is MNHNS and CDR2 is SASEGT. With respect to this clonotype: The antigen is unknown.

The chain recombines TRBV6-1 with TRBJ2-3; weak D call: TRBD1 (5 bases). Sequences were derived from CD4+ T cells from blood, cultured in vitro, sampled about 7 months after SARS-CoV-2 vaccination. This TCR derives from a human donor who had recovered from COVID-19. CDR3 amino acids: CASSPRAPHTDTQYF. CDR3 in DNA: TGTGCCAGCAGTCCCAGGGCACCTCACACAGATACGCAGTATTTT.